This T cell receptor (beta chain) appears in the sequencing data of a study of cytotoxic CD8 clonotypes in ibrutinib-treated CLL. CDR3 size: 12 residues. Between the trimmed V and J ends, which lost 4 bases and 4 bases, there was a span of 8 bases. Germline V gene data show CDR1 as GTSNPN and CDR2 as SVGIG (reference sequence). TCRdb keeps only in-frame clones here, not all; method: immunoSEQ multiplex PCR. Among over 120,000 clones listed, about 76% were seen once. This sample comprised PBMCs, obtained after 24 months of ibrutinib treatment. The chain is built from TRBV30 and TRBJ1-3; no reliable D call. This receptor was taken from a human donor with chronic lymphocytic leukemia. The CDR3, as DNA: TGTGCCTGGAAGGGCCTAGGAAACACCATATATTTT. Amino acids: CAWKGLGNTIYF.